One sample yielded the 30 T cell receptor beta chains listed below, sequenced in a study of cytomegalovirus exposure and HLA in healthy donors. TCRdb keeps only in-frame clones here, not all; method: immunoSEQ multiplex PCR. The table shows approximately 220,000 clones, with approximately 88% occurring only once. The sample consisted of PBMCs. The receptor set was obtained from a woman aged 25-40 years in good health and CMV-seropositive.

This chain uses TRBV4-2 with TRBJ1-1, with D possibly TRBD1 on 5 matching bases. Germline loops: CDR1 LGHNA, CDR2 YNFKEQ. V lost 2 bases and J 10 bases, leaving 14 bases between the germline ends. The length of the CDR3 is 13 residues. Written as DNA, the CDR3 is TGTGCCAGCAGCCAACCCCGACAGTCGGCAGCTTTCTTT. Its protein product is CASSQPRQSAAFF.

V is TRBV4-1 and J is TRBJ2-3; D possibly corresponds to TRBD2 (6 bases). In germline, CDR1 is MGHRA, CDR2 YSYEKL. This CDR3 contains 16 residues. V lost 0 bases to trimming and J lost 3 bases, with 13 bases between them. This CDR3 is CASSQEFAGSTDTQYF. In DNA, the CDR3 is TGCGCCAGCAGCCAAGAATTTGCGGGATCAACAGATACGCAGTATTTT.

This clone was found a few times. The chain links TRBV10-1 to TRBJ2-7; 7 nucleotides line up with TRBD1. CDR1 is WNHNN, CDR2 SYGVQD, per germline (reference sequence). V shed 6 bases, J shed 3 bases, and the junction held 8 bases outside the gene matches. This CDR3 region has 14 residues. This chain's CDR3 is CASRAGTAVYEQYF. The DNA of the CDR3 is TGCGCCAGCAGAGCCGGGACAGCCGTCTACGAGCAGTACTTC.

This clone was picked up one time. The V gene is TRBV6-5, the J gene TRBJ1-2, with 7 bases identical to TRBD1. The CDR3 is made up of 14 amino acids. The V gene's germline CDR1 is MNHEY and CDR2 SVGAGI. The V gene end was trimmed by 6 bases and the J gene end by 3 bases; junction bases not matched to a gene: 7. CDR3 residues: CASRRGQADYGYTF. In DNA form, the CDR3 reads TGTGCCAGCAGAAGAGGACAGGCCGACTATGGCTACACCTTC.

This clone appeared a few times. V gene TRBV6-5 combines with J gene TRBJ2-7; TRBD2 agrees at 10 bases. The CDR3 length is 14 residues. Germline V gives CDR1 MNHEY, CDR2 SVGAGI. After removal of 4 bases from V and 6 bases from J, the junction contained 6 bases not matched to a gene. CDR3 coding DNA: TGTGCCAGCAGTTCGGCTAGCGGGAGTAGCGAGCAGTACTTC. The encoded protein is CASSSASGSSEQYF.

The J gene is TRBJ2-4, the V gene TRBV29-1; D is unresolved. Trimming took 4 bases from V and 4 from J, leaving 8 bases between them. CDR1 SQVTM and CDR2 ANQGSEA come from the germline V gene. The CDR3 extends over 12 amino acids. This CDR3 is CSVVGRKNIQYF. DNA of the CDR3: TGCAGCGTTGTTGGCAGGAAAAACATTCAGTACTTC.

CDR3 nucleotide sequence: TGCAGCGTCCAGGCCGGGGAGCTGTTTTTT. Translated, it gives CSVQAGELFF. The genes are TRBV29-1 and TRBJ2-2; D is unresolved. The CDR3 consists of 10 residues. Germline V gene data show CDR1 as SQVTM and CDR2 as ANQGSEA. Trimming cost V 6 bases and J 6 bases, with 5 bases left between them.

Remarks on this clone: This sample includes further DNA sequences coding for the same CDR3. The V and J genes are TRBV2 and TRBJ1-2, with 7 bases lining up with TRBD1. Trimming at V came to 8 bases and at J to 2 bases, leaving 5 bases not matched to a gene. From germline, CDR1 is SNHLY and CDR2 FYNNEI. The CDR3 consists of 13 residues. This CDR3 reads CASSRQGNYGYTF. Here the CDR3 DNA reads TGTGCCAGCTCCAGACAGGGCAACTATGGCTACACCTTC.

The gene calls are TRBV15 and TRBJ2-7; 11 nucleotides line up with TRBD1. The germline gives CDR1 LNHNV, CDR2 YYDKDF (reference sequence). The CDR3 is 15 residues long. V lost 3 bases and J lost 4; bases outside the gene matches: 5. CDR3 DNA: TGTGCCACCAGCAGGGACAGGGGGCTACCATACGAGCAGTACTTC. Its translation is CATSRDRGLPYEQYF.

This chain links TRBV30 with TRBJ1-3; D uncertain. Trimming stripped 3 bases from V and 2 bases from J, with 14 bases between. Germline CDR1 is GTSNPN and CDR2 is SVGIG (reference sequence). The CDR3 covers 15 residues. The chain's CDR3 is CAWSLNRGAGNTIYF. The CDR3 nucleotides are TGTGCCTGGAGCCTCAACCGTGGGGCTGGAAACACCATATATTTT.

The rearrangement joins TRBV18 to TRBJ2-7; TRBD1 is a possible D gene (6 bases). CDR3 length equals 14 residues. Germline V gives CDR1 KGHSH, CDR2 LQKENI. V was shortened by 3 bases and J by 0 bases, with 9 bases between the two germline ends. The CDR3 reads CASSPPGDSYEQYF. The DNA of the CDR3 is TGTGCCAGCTCACCCCCAGGGGACTCCTACGAGCAGTACTTC.

CDR3: CASSLGLAGDSEQFF. In DNA form, the CDR3 reads TGCGCCAGCAGCTTGGGTCTAGCGGGGGATAGTGAGCAGTTCTTC. The gene calls are TRBV5-1 and TRBJ2-1, with 10 bases matching TRBD2. Germline assignment: CDR1 SGHRS and CDR2 YFSETQ. V shed 0 bases and J 9 bases; nucleotides not matched to a gene: 6. The CDR3 is made up of 15 amino acids.

The chain couples TRBV18 to TRBJ2-7; D remains unclear. Germline CDR1 KGHSH, CDR2 LQKENI. The CDR3 contains 17 residues. The ends were cut back, 6 bases at V and 2 bases at J, with 23 bases in the middle. CDR3 loop: CASSPENAADFPYEQYF. The CDR3 DNA is TGTGCCAGCTCTCCAGAAAACGCAGCAGATTTTCCCTACGAGCAGTACTTC.

V usage is TRBV19 and J usage is TRBJ2-1, with 14 bases aligning to TRBD2. Germline V gives CDR1 LNHDA, CDR2 SQIVND (reference sequence). This CDR3 spans 16 amino acids. V lost 5 bases to trimming and J lost 7 bases; unmatched junction nucleotides: 7. CDR3 nucleotides: TGTGCCAGTAGTGGGACTAGCGGGGGCATTGGGAATGAGCAGTTCTTC. Protein: CASSGTSGGIGNEQFF.

The rearrangement uses TRBV11-2 and TRBJ1-1, with D tentatively TRBD1 (5 bases). CDR1 is SGHAT, CDR2 FQNNGV, per germline. Trimming left V 5 bases short and J 4 bases short, with 17 bases between. The length of the CDR3 is 15 residues. In nucleotides, the CDR3 is TGTGCCAGCAGCCTAAGGGGTAAGACTCCCACTGAAGCTTTCTTT. Translation gives CASSLRGKTPTEAFF.

The chain joins TRBV19 to TRBJ2-2; TRBD2 matches 10 bases. V lost 0 bases, J lost 6 bases, and 10 bases stayed unmatched. CDR3 size: 18 residues. Per germline, CDR1 LNHDA and CDR2 SQIVND (reference sequence). CDR3 residues: CASSIDPIAGGDAGELFF. Written as DNA, the CDR3 is TGTGCCAGTAGTATAGATCCCATAGCGGGAGGAGACGCCGGGGAGCTGTTTTTT.

This chain joins TRBV6-4 and TRBJ2-3, with 8 nucleotides matching TRBD2. CDR3 length: 15 residues. With V trimmed by 5 bases and J by 4 bases, 8 bases remained unmatched. Germline-derived CDR1 and CDR2 are MRHNA and SNTAGT. DNA of the CDR3: TGTGCCAGCAGTTGGAGAGCGGGAGAGTCAGATACGCAGTATTTT. Translating gives CASSWRAGESDTQYF.

V gene TRBV28 combines with J gene TRBJ1-5, with D possibly being TRBD1 (5 bases). CDR1 is MDHEN and CDR2 is SYDVKM in the germline V gene. Trimming removed 0 bases at V and 7 bases at J, with 16 bases between. This CDR3 contains 16 residues. The CDR3 region is CASSLWGRALGQPQHF. DNA of the CDR3: TGTGCCAGCAGTTTATGGGGACGAGCCCTCGGGCAGCCCCAGCATTTT.

The rearrangement joins TRBV19 to TRBJ2-7, with 10 positions matching TRBD1. The V and J ends lost 4 bases and 4 bases, in that order; junction bases with no gene match: 10. The CDR3 is made up of 16 amino acids. Germline V lookup: CDR1 LNHDA, CDR2 SQIVND (reference sequence). CDR3: CASSTSSGTGVYEQYF. The CDR3 nucleotides are TGTGCCAGTAGTACGTCCTCCGGGACAGGGGTTTACGAGCAGTACTTC.

This clone was seen once. This chain joins TRBV7-2 and TRBJ2-3; D might be TRBD1 or TRBD2, each matching 5 bases. Trimming took off 5 bases at V and 4 bases at J, with 16 bases between the two ends. In germline, CDR1 is SGHTA, CDR2 FQGNSA. The CDR3 contains 15 residues. The CDR3 loop reads CASSKGEGRPDTQYF. The CDR3 bases are TGTGCCAGCAGCAAAGGTGAGGGACGCCCAGATACGCAGTATTTT.

This chain uses TRBV7-8 with TRBJ1-2, with D possibly being TRBD1 (5 bases). V gave up 5 bases and J gave up 1 base, with 14 bases separating them. The germline V gene has CDR1 SGHVS and CDR2 FQNEAQ. The CDR3 consists of 15 residues. The CDR3 reads CASSPRQTDNYGYTF. DNA for the CDR3: TGTGCCAGCAGCCCGCGTCAGACAGATAACTATGGCTACACCTTC. Full variable domain (rest looked up from reference TRBV7-8 and TRBJ1-2): GAGVSQSPRYKVAKRGQDVALRCDPISGHVSLFWYQQALGQGPEFLTYFQNEAQLDKSGLPSDRFFAERPEGSVSTLKIQRTQQEDSAVYLCASSPRQTDNYGYTFGSGTRLTVV.

The V gene is TRBV18, the J gene TRBJ2-1; D tentatively fits TRBD1 or TRBD2 (6 bases each). The germline V gene has CDR1 KGHSH and CDR2 LQKENI. Trimming pared 6 bases from V and 6 bases from J, leaving 15 bases between. This CDR3 contains 14 residues. For the CDR3, the DNA is TGTGCCAGCTCCCAGTTAGGGGGGATCAATGAGCAGTTCTTC. This encodes CASSQLGGINEQFF. The complete variable domain, with remaining parts taken from reference TRBV18 and TRBJ2-1, reads NAGVMQNPRHLVRRRGQEARLRCSPMKGHSHVYWYRQLPEEGLKFMVYLQKENIIDESGMPKERFSAEFPKEGPSILRIQQVVRGDSAAYFCASSQLGGINEQFFGPGTRLTVL.

The genes are TRBV2 and TRBJ1-2, with TRBD1 identical over 10 bases. The V gene end was trimmed by 3 bases and the J gene end by 7 bases; junction bases not matched to a gene: 8. The CDR3 consists of 15 residues. Germline CDR1 SNHLY, CDR2 FYNNEI. CDR3 sequence reads: CASSEGTGDIFGYTF. The CDR3 DNA is TGTGCCAGCAGTGAGGGGACAGGGGATATCTTTGGCTACACCTTC. Based on the CDR3 plus reference TRBV2 and TRBJ1-2, the full variable domain is EPEVTQTPSHQVTQMGQEVILRCVPISNHLYFYWYRQILGQKVEFLVSFYNNEISEKSEIFDDQFSVERPDGSNFTLKIRSTKLEDSAMYFCASSEGTGDIFGYTFGSGTRLTVV.

The rearrangement joins TRBV9 to TRBJ2-7, with 11 positions matching TRBD2. The V gene's germline CDR1 is SGDLS and CDR2 YYNGEE. The CDR3 runs to 14 residues. V lost 5 bases to trimming and J lost 2 bases; unmatched junction nucleotides: 3. The CDR3 sequence: CASSLAGGPYEQYF. The CDR3 nucleotides read TGTGCCAGCAGTTTAGCGGGAGGGCCCTACGAGCAGTACTTC.

V is TRBV6-5 and J is TRBJ1-2; D uncertain. The CDR3 extends over 15 amino acids. V was shortened by 6 bases and J by 3 bases, with 17 bases between the two germline ends. The germline CDR1 and CDR2 sequences are MNHEY and SVGAGI. The CDR3 loop is CASSQGKWSDYGYTF. For the CDR3, the DNA is TGTGCCAGCAGCCAAGGTAAATGGAGCGACTATGGCTACACCTTC.

The chain carries TRBV5-1 and TRBJ2-1, with unresolved D. Per germline, CDR1 SGHRS and CDR2 YFSETQ. The CDR3 consists of 19 residues. V was pared by 0 bases and J by 6 bases, with 25 bases between. This CDR3 is CASSLEGPEAVWVVNEQFF. The CDR3 DNA follows: TGCGCCAGCAGCTTGGAAGGGCCAGAGGCGGTCTGGGTAGTCAATGAGCAGTTCTTC.

This clone was seen once. The chain uses TRBV5-1 and TRBJ2-7; 8 bases match TRBD1. J gave up 0 bases and V 0 bases, and 5 bases lay outside the gene matches. CDR3 size: 16 residues. Germline-derived CDR1 and CDR2 are SGHRS and YFSETQ. Here the CDR3 reads CASSLGTGTSSYEQYF. DNA of the CDR3: TGCGCCAGCAGCTTGGGGACAGGGACGAGCTCCTACGAGCAGTACTTC.

This chain joins TRBV5-1 and TRBJ2-1; a weak D match, TRBD2 (6 bases). V lost 2 bases to trimming and J lost 9 bases, with 15 bases between them. CDR1 is SGHRS and CDR2 is YFSETQ in the germline V gene. The length of the CDR3 is 14 residues. CDR3 DNA: TGCGCCAGCAGCTTCGGGACTCCCCTCGGTGAGCAGTTCTTC. Translating gives CASSFGTPLGEQFF.

The V call is TRBV2, the J call TRBJ1-1, with D hard to call. Germline values: CDR1 SNHLY, CDR2 FYNNEI. The V end lost 10 bases, the J end lost 1 base, and 10 bases lay between the germline ends. The CDR3 sequence is 12 residues long. The CDR3 nucleotides read TGTGCCACCCTCAGGAAGAACACTGAAGCTTTCTTT. Its translation: CATLRKNTEAFF.

This clone was seen only once. The V gene is TRBV28, the J gene TRBJ2-5; D gene unclear. With 1 base removed from V and 1 base from J, the gap between germline ends came to 16 bases. Germline CDR1 reads MDHEN; CDR2 reads SYDVKM. CDR3 length equals 17 residues. CDR3 nucleotides: TGTGCCAGCAGTTTATTCCCCATACGGAGTCTCCAAGAGACCCAGTACTTC. This translates into CASSLFPIRSLQETQYF.